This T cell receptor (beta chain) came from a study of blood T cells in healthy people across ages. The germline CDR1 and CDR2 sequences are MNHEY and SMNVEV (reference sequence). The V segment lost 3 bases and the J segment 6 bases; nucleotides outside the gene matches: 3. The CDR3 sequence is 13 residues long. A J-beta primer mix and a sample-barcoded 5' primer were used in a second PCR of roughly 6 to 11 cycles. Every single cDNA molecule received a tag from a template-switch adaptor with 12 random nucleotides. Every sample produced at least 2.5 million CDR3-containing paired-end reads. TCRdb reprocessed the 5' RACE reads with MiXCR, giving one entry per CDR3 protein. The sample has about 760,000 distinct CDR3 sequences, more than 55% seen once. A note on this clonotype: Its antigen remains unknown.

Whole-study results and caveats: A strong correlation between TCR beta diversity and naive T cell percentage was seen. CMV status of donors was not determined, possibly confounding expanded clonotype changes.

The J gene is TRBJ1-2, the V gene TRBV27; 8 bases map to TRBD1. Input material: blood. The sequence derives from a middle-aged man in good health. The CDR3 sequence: CASSFPGGNGYTF. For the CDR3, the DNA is TGTGCCAGCAGTTTCCCAGGGGGCAATGGCTACACCTTC.